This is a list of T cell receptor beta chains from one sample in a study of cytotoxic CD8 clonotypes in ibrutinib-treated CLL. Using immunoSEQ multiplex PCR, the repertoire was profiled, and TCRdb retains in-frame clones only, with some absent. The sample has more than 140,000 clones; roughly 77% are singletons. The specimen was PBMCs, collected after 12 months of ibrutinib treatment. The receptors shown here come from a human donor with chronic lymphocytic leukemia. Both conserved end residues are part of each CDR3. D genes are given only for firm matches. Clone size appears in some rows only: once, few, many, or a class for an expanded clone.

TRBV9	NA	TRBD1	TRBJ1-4	TGTGCCAGCAGCACCAGGACAGGGACTAATGAAAAACTGTTTTTT	CASSTRTGTNEKLFF
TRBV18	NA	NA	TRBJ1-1	TGTGCCAGCTCACCACGGGGGAACACTGAAGCTTTCTTT	CASSPRGNTEAFF
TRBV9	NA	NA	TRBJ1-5	TGTGCCAGCAGCGTAGGGGATTCAAGGTACCAGCCCCAGCATTTT	CASSVGDSRYQPQHF
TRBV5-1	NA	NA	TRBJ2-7	TGCGCCAGCAGCTCAGGACAGACGCACTACGAGCAGTACTTC	CASSSGQTHYEQYF
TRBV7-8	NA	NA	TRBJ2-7	TGTGCCAGCAGCTTCGCCCTCCCCGACAGATACGAGCAGTACTTC	CASSFALPDRYEQYF
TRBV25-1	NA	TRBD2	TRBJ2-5	TGTGCCAGCAGTGTCCCCCCCGGGGTAGCGGGAGTAAAAGAGACCCAGTACTTC	CASSVPPGVAGVKETQYF
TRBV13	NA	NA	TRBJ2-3	TGTGCCAGCAGCTTCCCTTCGCGGGCCTCCACAGATACGCAGTATTTT	CASSFPSRASTDTQYF
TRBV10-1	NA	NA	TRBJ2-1	TGCGCCAGCAGTGGAAGTTGCGGGGCCCTAGAGCAGTTCTTC	CASSGSCGALEQFF
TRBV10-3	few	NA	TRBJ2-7	TGTGCCATCGGCCAAGGGACGGGGCAGTACTTC	CAIGQGTGQYF
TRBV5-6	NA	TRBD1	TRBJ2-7	TGTGCCAGCAGCACACAGGGGGCCGTCGAGCAGTACTTC	CASSTQGAVEQYF
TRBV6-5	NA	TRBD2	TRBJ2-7	TGTGCCAGCAGTGGCCCCAGGACTAGCGGCTACGAGCAGTACTTC	CASSGPRTSGYEQYF
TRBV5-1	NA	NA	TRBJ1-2	TGCGCCAGCAGCTTGGGGGGAGACACCCGACGGGGATATGGCTACACCTTC	CASSLGGDTRRGYGYTF
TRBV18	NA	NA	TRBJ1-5	TGTGCCAGCTCACCCAGGGGAGATAGCAATCAGCCCCAGCATTTT	CASSPRGDSNQPQHF
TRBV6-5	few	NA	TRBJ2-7	TGTGCCAGCGGGGCTGGGGGGAGCTCCTACGAGCAGTACTTC	CASGAGGSSYEQYF
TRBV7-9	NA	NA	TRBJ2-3	TGTGCCAGCAGCTTAGGGACAGATACGCAGTATTTT	CASSLGTDTQYF
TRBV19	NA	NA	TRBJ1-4	TGTGCCAGTAGTAGGGAGAGTGCAACTAATGAAAAACTGTTTTTT	CASSRESATNEKLFF
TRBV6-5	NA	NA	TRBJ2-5	TGTGCCAGCAGCCGGGGCGGCGGCCAAGAGACCCAGTACTTC	CASSRGGGQETQYF
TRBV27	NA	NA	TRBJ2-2	TGTGCCAGCAGTCGGGCAGACTCCGGGGAGCTGTTTTTT	CASSRADSGELFF
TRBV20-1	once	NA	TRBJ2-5	TGCAGTGCTAGGGAACAGGGCGGGGAGTACTTC	CSAREQGGEYF
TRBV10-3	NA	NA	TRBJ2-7	TGTGCCATCAGTGGAGGCTCCGATTCCTACGAGCAGTACTTC	CAISGGSDSYEQYF
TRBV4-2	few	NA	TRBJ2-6	TGTGCCAGCAGCCAAGAGCCCGCGGGGAACGGGGCCAACGTCCTGACTTTC	CASSQEPAGNGANVLTF
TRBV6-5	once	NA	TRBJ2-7	TGTGCCAGCAGTTACTCTCTTCTAGGAGGGGCATACGAGCAGTACTTC	CASSYSLLGGAYEQYF
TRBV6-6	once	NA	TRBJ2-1	TGTGCCAGCAGCCCTTCGGTGAATGAGCAGTTCTTC	CASSPSVNEQFF
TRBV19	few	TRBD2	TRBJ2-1	TGTGCCAGTACCCCCCTACTAGCGGGAGGGCCGCATGAGCAGTTCTTC	CASTPLLAGGPHEQFF
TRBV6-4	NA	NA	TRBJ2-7	TGTGCCAGCAGTGTTTCCCCCGTCCAAACCTACGAGCAGTACTTC	CASSVSPVQTYEQYF
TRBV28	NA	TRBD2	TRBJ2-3	TGTGCCAGCAGTTTCCCTGGAGCGGGGGGAGCCACAGATACGCAGTATTTT	CASSFPGAGGATDTQYF
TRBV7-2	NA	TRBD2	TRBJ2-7	TGTGCCAGCAGCTACAAATCAGGACTAGCGGTGGGCTACGAGCAGTACTTC	CASSYKSGLAVGYEQYF
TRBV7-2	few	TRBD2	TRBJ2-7	TGTGCCAGCAGCTTTACGGGACTAGTCTCCTACGAGCAGTACTTC	CASSFTGLVSYEQYF
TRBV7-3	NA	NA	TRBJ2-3	TGTGCCAGCAGCCAAACAGGGTTCCTCACAGATACGCAGTATTTT	CASSQTGFLTDTQYF
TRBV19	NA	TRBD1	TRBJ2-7	TGTGCCAGCGGACAGGGCGCCTACGAGCAGTACTTC	CASGQGAYEQYF
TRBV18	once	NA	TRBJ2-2	TGTGCCAGCTCACCTCTAGGGAACACCGGGGAGCTGTTTTTT	CASSPLGNTGELFF
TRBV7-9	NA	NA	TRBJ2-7	TGTGCCAGCAGCGTTCTAGCTGTGGGGTCCTACGAGCAGTACTTC	CASSVLAVGSYEQYF
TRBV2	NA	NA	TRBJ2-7	TGTGCCAGCAGCAACCGGGATTACTACGAGCAGTACTTC	CASSNRDYYEQYF
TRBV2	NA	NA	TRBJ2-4	TGTGCCAGCAGTGCGTGGCAGGTCATAGCCAAAAACATTCAGTACTTC	CASSAWQVIAKNIQYF
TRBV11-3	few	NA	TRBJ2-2	TGTGCCAGCAGTTCAATTAACACCGGGGAGCTGTTTTTT	CASSSINTGELFF
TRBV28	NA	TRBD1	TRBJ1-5	TGTGCCAGCAGTTTGACAGGGGCCCAGCCCCAGCATTTT	CASSLTGAQPQHF
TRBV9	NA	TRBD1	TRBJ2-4	TGTGCCAGCAGCGCCCGCGGACAGGGGCTAATAGGACTATATGACATTCAGTACTTC	CASSARGQGLIGLYDIQYF
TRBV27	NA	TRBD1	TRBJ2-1	TGTGCCAGCAGTAGCCCGGGACAGGGGATCTACAATGAGCAGTTCTTC	CASSSPGQGIYNEQFF
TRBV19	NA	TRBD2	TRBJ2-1	TGTGCCAGTAGCCGGGTAGGACTAGCGGGAAGGAATGAGCAGTTCTTC	CASSRVGLAGRNEQFF
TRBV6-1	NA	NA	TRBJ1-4	TGTGCCAGCAGTGAAGTGCACCAGGGATTTAATGAAAAACTGTTTTTT	CASSEVHQGFNEKLFF
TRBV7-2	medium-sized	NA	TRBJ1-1	TGTGCCAGCAGCTGGGGTGGTAGGGGGATGAACACTGAAGCTTTCTTT	CASSWGGRGMNTEAFF
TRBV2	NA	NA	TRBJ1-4	TGTGCCAGCAGTGTAGGAGTCCGAGAAAAACTGTTTTTT	CASSVGVREKLFF
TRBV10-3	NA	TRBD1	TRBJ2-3	TGTGCCATCAGTGAAGGACAGGGCTACACAGATACGCAGTATTTT	CAISEGQGYTDTQYF
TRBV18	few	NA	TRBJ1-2	TGTGCCAGCTCCCAGCCTAACTATGGCTACACCTTC	CASSQPNYGYTF
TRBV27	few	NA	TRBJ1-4	TGTGCCAGCAGTTTATCGGGCCTGAATGAAAAACTGTTTTTT	CASSLSGLNEKLFF
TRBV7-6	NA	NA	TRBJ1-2	TGTGCCAGCAGCTTAGGGACGGCCGTATACTATGGCTACACCTTC	CASSLGTAVYYGYTF
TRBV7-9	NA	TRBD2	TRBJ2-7	TGTGCCAGCAGCTTAATTAGCGGGAGGGTCTACGAGCAGTACTTC	CASSLISGRVYEQYF